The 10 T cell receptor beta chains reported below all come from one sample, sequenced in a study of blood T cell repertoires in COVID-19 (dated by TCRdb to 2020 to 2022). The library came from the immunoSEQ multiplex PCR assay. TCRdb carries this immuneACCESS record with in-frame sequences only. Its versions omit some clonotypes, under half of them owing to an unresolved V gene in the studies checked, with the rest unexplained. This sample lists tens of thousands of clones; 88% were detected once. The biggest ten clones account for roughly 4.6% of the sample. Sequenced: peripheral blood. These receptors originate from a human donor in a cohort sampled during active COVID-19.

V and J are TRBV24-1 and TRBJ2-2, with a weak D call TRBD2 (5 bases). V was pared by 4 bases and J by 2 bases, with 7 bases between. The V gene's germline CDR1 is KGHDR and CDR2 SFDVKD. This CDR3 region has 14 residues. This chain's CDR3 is CATSEGRNTGELFF. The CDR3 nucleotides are TGTGCCACCAGTGAAGGGAGAAACACCGGGGAGCTGTTTTTT.

The CDR3 sequence: CASSEILTLNEQFF. The DNA of the CDR3 is TGTGCCAGCAGTGAAATCCTTACTCTCAATGAGCAGTTCTTC. This sequence joins TRBV6-1 and TRBJ2-1, with D hard to call. V shed 2 bases and J shed 6 bases, with 11 bases lying between them. This CDR3 has 14 amino acids. Germline assignment: CDR1 MNHNS and CDR2 SASEGT.

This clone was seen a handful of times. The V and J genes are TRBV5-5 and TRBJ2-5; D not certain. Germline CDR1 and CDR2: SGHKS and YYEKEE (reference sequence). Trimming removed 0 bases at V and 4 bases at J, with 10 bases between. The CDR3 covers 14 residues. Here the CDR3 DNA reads TGTGCCAGCAGCTTGGTTACCCGCGGAGAGACCCAGTACTTC. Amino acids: CASSLVTRGETQYF. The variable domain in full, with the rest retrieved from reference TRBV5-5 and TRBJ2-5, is DAGVTQSPTHLIKTRGQQVTLRCSPISGHKSVSWYQQVLGQGPQFIFQYYEKEERGRGNFPDRFSARQFPNYSSELNVNALLLGDSALYLCASSLVTRGETQYFGPGTRLLVL.

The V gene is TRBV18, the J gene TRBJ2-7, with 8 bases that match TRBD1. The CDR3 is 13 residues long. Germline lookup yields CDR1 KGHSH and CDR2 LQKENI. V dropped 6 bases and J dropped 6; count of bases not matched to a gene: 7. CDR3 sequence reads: CASSYDRGGEQYF. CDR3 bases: TGTGCCAGCTCGTATGACAGGGGAGGCGAGCAGTACTTC.

The CDR3 DNA sequence: TGTGCCAGCAGCCCCCGACAGGGGACCAATTCACCCCTCCACTTT. Translated: CASSPRQGTNSPLHF. The chain combines TRBV3-1 (or the pseudogene TRBV3-2) with TRBJ1-6; TRBD1 matches 8 bases. This CDR3 is 15 amino acids long. The V gene's germline CDR1 is LGHDT and CDR2 YNNKEL (reference sequence). After removal of 4 bases from V and 7 bases from J, the junction contained 6 bases not matched to a gene.

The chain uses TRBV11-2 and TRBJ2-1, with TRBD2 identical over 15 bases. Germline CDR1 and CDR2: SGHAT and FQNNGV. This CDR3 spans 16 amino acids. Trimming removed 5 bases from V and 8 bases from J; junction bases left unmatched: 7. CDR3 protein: CASSHRTSGGADEQFF. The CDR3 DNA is TGTGCCAGCAGCCACCGGACTAGCGGGGGGGCAGATGAGCAGTTCTTC.

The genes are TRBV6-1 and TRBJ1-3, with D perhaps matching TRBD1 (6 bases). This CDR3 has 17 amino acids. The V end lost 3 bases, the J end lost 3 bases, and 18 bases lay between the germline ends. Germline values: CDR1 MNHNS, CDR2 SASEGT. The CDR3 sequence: CASSEDWGGSVGNTIYF. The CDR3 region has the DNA TGTGCCAGCAGTGAGGATTGGGGGGGCTCCGTTGGAAACACCATATATTTT.

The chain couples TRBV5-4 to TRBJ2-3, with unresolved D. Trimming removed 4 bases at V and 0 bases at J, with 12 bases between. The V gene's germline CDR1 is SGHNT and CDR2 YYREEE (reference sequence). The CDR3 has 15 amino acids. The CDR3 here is CASSPGSSSTDTQYF. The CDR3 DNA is TGTGCCAGCAGCCCTGGTAGTTCTAGCACAGATACGCAGTATTTT.

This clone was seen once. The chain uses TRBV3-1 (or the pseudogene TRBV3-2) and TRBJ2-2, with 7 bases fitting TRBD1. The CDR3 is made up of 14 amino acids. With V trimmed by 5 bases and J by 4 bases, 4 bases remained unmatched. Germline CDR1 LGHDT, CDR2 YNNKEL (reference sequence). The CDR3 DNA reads TGTGCCAGCAGCACCGGGACAGCCACCGGGGAGCTGTTTTTT. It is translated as CASSTGTATGELFF.

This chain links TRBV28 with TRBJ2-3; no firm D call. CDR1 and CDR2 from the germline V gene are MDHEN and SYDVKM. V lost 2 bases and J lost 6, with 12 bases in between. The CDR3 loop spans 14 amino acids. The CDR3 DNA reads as TGTGCCAGCAGTTTAAATGGGCAGACGGATACGCAGTATTTT. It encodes CASSLNGQTDTQYF. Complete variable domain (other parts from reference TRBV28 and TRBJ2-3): DVKVTQSSRYLVKRTGEKVFLECVQDMDHENMFWYRQDPGLGLRLIYFSYDVKMKEKGDIPEGYSVSREKKERFSLILESASTNQTSMYLCASSLNGQTDTQYFGPGTRLTVL.